The 7 T cell receptor beta chains in this list originate from one sample, sequenced in a study of CD8+ T cells in alopecia areata. TCR sequencing used cDNA made by reverse transcription of extracted RNA. Produced via immunoSEQ multiplex PCR; TCRdb's table is partial and in-frame only. The sample includes approximately 210,000 clones, around 66% of them seen just once. Treatment described: oral pan-JAK inhibitor, 5-10 mg twice daily. Sequencing used CD4+ T cells sorted from blood, obtained at week 4, from a patient treated with tofacitinib. Receptor source: a human donor with alopecia areata.

The gene calls are TRBV29-1 and TRBJ1-2; the D is unclear. V was trimmed by 4 bases and J by 7 bases, leaving 19 bases between them. The CDR3 sequence is 14 residues long. CDR1 SQVTM and CDR2 ANQGSEA come from the germline V gene. The CDR3 spells CSVGGNSGGGGYTF. As DNA, the CDR3 is TGCAGCGTTGGCGGGAACAGTGGTGGAGGTGGCTACACCTTC. The full variable domain, rest sourced from reference TRBV29-1 and TRBJ1-2, is SAVISQKPSRDICQRGTSLTIQCQVDSQVTMMFWYRQQPGQSLTLIATANQGSEATYESGFVIDKFPISRPNLTFSTLTVSNMSPEDSSIYLCSVGGNSGGGGYTFGSGTRLTVV.

The CDR3 DNA is TGTGCCAGCAGCTTGGCGGGGGAGCAAGAGACCCAGTACTTC. The encoded protein is CASSLAGEQETQYF. The V call is TRBV5-4, the J call TRBJ2-5; a weak D match, TRBD2 (6 bases). Trimming took 0 bases from V and 2 from J, leaving 8 bases between them. CDR1 SGHNT and CDR2 YYREEE come from the germline V gene (reference sequence). CDR3 size: 14 residues.

V is TRBV6-6 and J is TRBJ2-6; 9 bases line up with TRBD1. Losses at the gene ends were 9 bases for V and 0 bases for J; bases not matched to a gene: 6. The germline gives CDR1 MNHNY, CDR2 SVGAGI (reference sequence). The CDR3 has 16 residues. This chain's CDR3 is CASGQGPSSGANVLTF. The CDR3 region has the DNA TGTGCCAGTGGACAGGGGCCGAGCTCTGGGGCCAACGTCCTGACTTTC.

This clone showed up just a few times. The V and J genes are TRBV2 and TRBJ2-2; D might be TRBD1 or TRBD2, each matching 6 bases. Germline V gene data show CDR1 as SNHLY and CDR2 as FYNNEI. Trimming cost V 4 bases and J 3 bases, with 9 bases left between them. The length of the CDR3 is 14 residues. In nucleotides, the CDR3 is TGTGCCAGCAGTGGGGGGGCGGACACCGGGGAGCTGTTTTTT. Translating it yields CASSGGADTGELFF.

This chain uses TRBV5-1 with TRBJ2-1; TRBD2 aligns across 8 bases. After removal of 0 bases from V and 10 bases from J, the junction contained 12 bases not matched to a gene. Germline-derived CDR1 and CDR2 are SGHRS and YFSETQ. This CDR3 has 16 residues. The CDR3 DNA is TGCGCCAGCAGCTTGGACGCGAGCGGGGGCGCGGGGGAGCAGTTCTTC. It yields the protein CASSLDASGGAGEQFF.

V is TRBV2 and J is TRBJ1-1, with D maybe TRBD1 (5 bases). V dropped 6 bases and J dropped 0 bases, with 17 bases sitting between them. Germline CDR1 SNHLY, CDR2 FYNNEI. The CDR3 totals 16 residues. CDR3 DNA: TGTGCCAGCAGCCTCCCGGCAGGGCGCTTGAACACTGAAGCTTTCTTT. Translation gives CASSLPAGRLNTEAFF.

Of note for this clone: The same CDR3 arises from other DNA sequences in this sample as well. The chain couples TRBV20-1 to TRBJ2-5; no firm D call. The V end was cut by 5 bases, the J end by 1 base, with 5 bases between. This CDR3 has 11 amino acids. Germline CDR1 reads DFQATT; CDR2 reads SNEGSKA (reference sequence). The CDR3 DNA sequence: TGCAGTGCTGGCTTCCAAGAGACCCAGTACTTC. Its protein is CSAGFQETQYF.